The 29 T cell receptor beta chains given below trace back to one sample, sequenced in a study of T cells in Graves' hyperthyroidism and ophthalmopathy. What was amplified from RNA transcripts were TCR beta CDR3 regions. HTBI primers were the set used in a first-round RT-PCR of the TCR CDR3. A single record per CDR3 protein comes from TCRdb applying MiXCR to the multiplex PCR reads. Counted here are roughly 290,000 distinct CDR3 sequences, more than 10% occurring once; the ten biggest clones make up 7.5% to 8%. Sequencing used blood. The receptors come from a woman aged 25 to 45 with Graves' hyperthyroidism that later progressed to Graves' ophthalmopathy.

The sample holds many counts of this clonotype. The chain recombines TRBV2 with TRBJ1-2, with 12 nucleotides matching TRBD1. Germline trimming cut 7 bases from V and 7 bases from J; bases unmatched to any gene: 13. The CDR3 consists of 16 residues. Germline V CDR1 and CDR2: SNHLY, FYNNEI. This CDR3 is CASTFSTGQGASGYTF. The CDR3 DNA is TGTGCCAGCACCTTCAGCACGGGACAGGGGGCCAGTGGCTACACCTTC.

A word on this clonotype: A much larger clone sits a single nucleotide away, making a read error possible. The CDR3 carries no conserved terminal phenylalanine or tryptophan, so it likely arises from a read error. The V gene is TRBV7-9, the J gene TRBJ2-7; no firm D call. CDR1 SEHNR and CDR2 FQNEAQ come from the germline V gene (reference sequence). The CDR3 consists of 13 residues. The V end was cut by 5 bases, the J end by 2 bases, with 10 bases between. CDR3 DNA sequence: TGTGCCAGCAGCGCAACTGATACCTACGAGCAGTACTCC. Amino acids: CASSATDTYEQYS.

This clonotype was seen a few times. V and J are TRBV19 and TRBJ2-7, with 9 nucleotides matching TRBD1. The CDR3 sequence is 14 residues long. Germline assignment: CDR1 LNHDA and CDR2 SQIVND (reference sequence). The V and J ends lost 1 base and 6 bases, in that order; junction bases with no gene match: 4. CDR3: CASSIVGTGSEQYF. CDR3 nucleotide sequence: TGTGCCAGTAGTATAGTCGGGACAGGGTCCGAGCAGTACTTC. Using reference TRBV19 and TRBJ2-7 for the parts outside the CDR3, the full variable domain is DGGITQSPKYLFRKEGQNVTLSCEQNLNHDAMYWYRQDPGQGLRLIYYSQIVNDFQKGDIAEGYSVSREKKESFPLTVTSAQKNPTAFYLCASSIVGTGSEQYFGPGTRLTVT.

This clonotype was counted many times. The CDR3 sequence: CASSQTVNTEAFF. The CDR3 DNA reads as TGTGCCAGCAGCCAGACAGTGAACACTGAAGCTTTCTTT. V usage is TRBV7-2 and J usage is TRBJ1-1, with D tentatively TRBD1 (5 bases). Trimming removed 5 bases at V and 0 bases at J, with 7 bases between. Germline CDR1 is SGHTA and CDR2 is FQGNSA. The CDR3 spans 13 residues.

At least ten counts were recorded for this clonotype. The V and J genes are TRBV27 and TRBJ2-7, with TRBD2 matching over 12 bases. Germline V gives CDR1 MNHEY, CDR2 SMNVEV (reference sequence). Trimming at V came to 5 bases and at J to 7 bases, leaving 6 bases not matched to a gene. This CDR3 is built from 14 residues. The CDR3 reads CASSLAGGSQEQYF. The CDR3 coding sequence is TGTGCCAGCAGTCTAGCGGGAGGGTCCCAGGAGCAGTACTTC.

This clonotype was found many times. The chain recombines TRBV6-2 or TRBV6-3 with TRBJ2-1; possibly TRBD2 for D (6 bases). The CDR3 length is 12 residues. With 3 bases removed from V and 7 bases from J, the gap between germline ends came to 7 bases. The germline gives CDR1 MNHEY, CDR2 SVGEGT. The CDR3 loop is CASSYGGNEQFF. The CDR3 nucleotides are TGTGCCAGCAGTTATGGGGGGAATGAGCAGTTCTTC.

The rearrangement joins TRBV20-1 to TRBJ2-3, with 11 bases aligning to TRBD2. Germline lookup yields CDR1 DFQATT and CDR2 SNEGSKA (reference sequence). The CDR3 extends over 15 amino acids. The ends lost 5 bases at V and 0 bases at J; junction bases unmatched: 4. CDR3 nucleotide sequence: TGCAGTGCTTGTAGCGGGAGGGCTAGCACAGATACGCAGTATTTT. Residues: CSACSGRASTDTQYF.

This clonotype has a count of ten or more. CDR3 region: CASSQRDFTLHF. As DNA, the CDR3 is TGTGCCAGCAGCCAACGGGACTTCACCCTCCACTTT. The rearrangement links TRBV3-1 to TRBJ1-6; a weak D match, TRBD1 (5 bases). The CDR3 length is 12 residues. V dropped 2 bases and J dropped 14 bases, with 10 bases sitting between them. CDR1 and CDR2 from the germline V gene are LGHDT and YNNKEL (reference sequence).

Ten or more counts support this clonotype. This chain links TRBV7-6 with TRBJ2-1; 10 bases are a match to TRBD2. V trimming: 3 bases; J trimming: 2 bases; junction bases outside the gene matches: 10. CDR1 is SGHVS and CDR2 is FNYEAQ in the germline V gene. The CDR3 sequence is 18 residues long. CDR3 protein: CASSLGHFTSGAYNEQFF. The CDR3 bases are TGTGCCAGCAGCTTGGGACATTTTACTAGCGGGGCCTACAATGAGCAGTTCTTC.

The table lists this clonotype with many counts. The V call is TRBV7-9, the J call TRBJ2-1, with unresolved D. CDR3 size: 12 residues. Germline V gene data show CDR1 as SEHNR and CDR2 as FQNEAQ (reference sequence). The V end lost 2 bases, the J end lost 9 bases, and 8 bases lay between the germline ends. CDR3 sequence: CASSLISGEQFF. For the CDR3, the DNA is TGTGCCAGCAGCTTAATCTCGGGTGAGCAGTTCTTC.

This clonotype was observed many times. The chain joins TRBV20-1 to TRBJ2-3; TRBD1 aligns across 8 bases. Trimming took 0 bases from V and 2 from J; bases not matched to a gene: 4. Germline loops: CDR1 DFQATT, CDR2 SNEGSKA (reference sequence). The CDR3 extends over 15 amino acids. CDR3 sequence: CSARDYQGATDTQYF. For the CDR3, the DNA is TGCAGTGCTAGAGATTACCAGGGGGCCACAGATACGCAGTATTTT.

This CDR3 is CSARGGLAGASNEQFF. The CDR3 coding sequence is TGCAGTGCTAGGGGTGGACTAGCGGGAGCCTCCAATGAGCAGTTCTTC. The chain recombines TRBV20-1 with TRBJ2-1, with 13 bases lining up with TRBD2. This CDR3 has 16 residues. CDR1 and CDR2 from the germline V gene are DFQATT and SNEGSKA (reference sequence). With V trimmed by 3 bases and J by 6 bases, 8 bases remained unmatched.

For this clonotype: This may come from a read error, since a much larger clone is one base off. J is TRBJ2-6 and V is TRBV27; D gene ambiguous. The CDR3 spans 16 residues. Germline lookup yields CDR1 MNHEY and CDR2 SMNVEV (reference sequence). The CDR3 DNA sequence: TGTGCCAGCAGTCCGACCCTGGGCTCTGAGGCCAACGTCCTGACTTTC. The encoded protein is CASSPTLGSEANVLTF.

The chain has TRBV2 and TRBJ2-5; D may be TRBD1 or TRBD2 (5 bases each). The CDR3 consists of 13 residues. From germline, CDR1 is SNHLY and CDR2 FYNNEI. V was shortened by 6 bases and J by 2 bases, with 10 bases between the two germline ends. The CDR3 DNA follows: TGTGCCAGCAGAGGGGTAGCGCAAGAGACCCAGTACTTC. It yields the protein CASRGVAQETQYF.

This clonotype was seen a handful of times. A much larger clone is a single base away; this may be a read error. The rearrangement links TRBV19 to TRBJ2-5, with D perhaps TRBD2 (6 bases). Trimming shortened V by 10 bases and J by 2 bases, and 11 bases separated the two germline ends. Germline CDR1 LNHDA, CDR2 SQIVND (reference sequence). The CDR3 length is 12 residues. CDR3 region: CATAGIQETQYF. CDR3 nucleotide sequence: TGTGCCACTGCGGGGATTCAAGAGACCCAGTACTTC.

This clonotype was counted ten times or more. The V gene is TRBV18, the J gene TRBJ1-1, with 7 nucleotides matching TRBD1. Germline CDR1 and CDR2: KGHSH and LQKENI. This CDR3 comprises 18 residues. The V gene end was trimmed by 2 bases and the J gene end by 3 bases; junction bases not matched to a gene: 15. CDR3: CASSPGSGGGSRYTEAFF. The CDR3 DNA sequence: TGTGCCAGCTCACCAGGGAGCGGAGGGGGCTCTCGGTACACTGAAGCTTTCTTT.

This clonotype was detected ten times or more. The V and J genes are TRBV11-2 and TRBJ1-1; possibly TRBD1 for D (6 bases). Germline V gene data show CDR1 as SGHAT and CDR2 as FQNNGV. V was trimmed by 5 bases and J by 1 base, leaving 14 bases between them. The CDR3 runs to 15 residues. CDR3 bases: TGTGCCAGCAGCCGCTATGGAGGGGGGAACACTGAAGCTTTCTTT. This codes for CASSRYGGGNTEAFF.

Ten or more counts support this clonotype. The gene calls are TRBV4-2 and TRBJ2-5; the match to TRBD1 covers 8 bases. The CDR3 length is 16 residues. V shed 0 bases and J 4 bases; nucleotides not matched to a gene: 7. CDR1 and CDR2 from the germline V gene are LGHNA and YNFKEQ. CDR3 amino acids: CASSQDFRGLGETQYF. CDR3 bases: TGTGCCAGCAGCCAAGATTTCAGGGGGCTGGGAGAGACCCAGTACTTC.

This clonotype was found many times. This chain uses TRBV30 with TRBJ1-2; D is possibly TRBD1 (5 bases). CDR3 length: 11 amino acids. Looked up from germline, CDR1 is GTSNPN and CDR2 is SVGIG (reference sequence). V was shortened by 3 bases and J by 7 bases, with 9 bases between the two germline ends. CDR3 protein: CAWRSGVGYTF. CDR3 nucleotides: TGTGCCTGGAGATCGGGGGTTGGCTACACCTTC.

The rearrangement uses TRBV20-1 and TRBJ2-3; the match to TRBD2 covers 11 bases. CDR3 length equals 16 residues. CDR1 is DFQATT and CDR2 is SNEGSKA in the germline V gene (reference sequence). Trimming took 0 bases from V and 8 from J; bases not matched to a gene: 10. CDR3 sequence reads: CSARDRNGTSGSTQYF. CDR3 nucleotide sequence: TGCAGTGCTAGAGATCGGAACGGGACTAGCGGCAGTACGCAGTATTTT.

This clonotype was recorded a few times. The chain joins TRBV28 to TRBJ2-3; no clear D. CDR1 is MDHEN and CDR2 is SYDVKM in the germline V gene. The CDR3 has 15 residues. V lost 4 bases and J 5 bases, leaving 16 bases between the germline ends. The CDR3, as DNA: TGTGCCAGCAGTTCCTATAAAGTTAGAGAAGATACGCAGTATTTT. It translates to CASSSYKVREDTQYF.

This clonotype was counted ten times or more. The chain is built from TRBV6-1 and TRBJ2-6; the D call may be TRBD1 or TRBD2 (5 bases each). This CDR3 is built from 15 residues. Germline V gene sequence: CDR1 MNHNS, CDR2 SASEGT. The V end lost 6 bases, the J end lost 0 bases, and 9 bases lay between the germline ends. CDR3 protein: CASRGDHSGANVLTF. DNA for the CDR3: TGTGCCAGCAGGGGGGATCACTCTGGGGCCAACGTCCTGACTTTC.

This clonotype was recorded many times. The V call is TRBV6-1, the J call TRBJ2-1; tentatively, D is TRBD1 (7 bases). Trimming took 6 bases from V and 8 from J, leaving 17 bases between them. CDR1 is MNHNS and CDR2 is SASEGT in the germline V gene. The CDR3 covers 14 residues. CDR3 in amino acids: CASSRQGGGDEQFF. The CDR3, as DNA: TGTGCCAGCAGCCGACAGGGCGGAGGGGATGAGCAGTTCTTC.

This clonotype was recorded a few times. V and J are TRBV10-3 and TRBJ2-1; D gene ambiguous. Germline V gives CDR1 ENHRY, CDR2 SYGVKD. V gave up 4 bases and J gave up 3 bases, with 7 bases separating them. The CDR3 totals 13 residues. CDR3 coding DNA: TGTGCCATCAGTGGACCGGACTACAATGAGCAGTTCTTC. This codes for CAISGPDYNEQFF.

This clonotype was recorded a few times. The DNA of the CDR3 is TGTGCCAGCATCGTAGGGGGGTCTGGGGCCAACGTCCTGACTTTC. Translating it yields CASIVGGSGANVLTF. The chain joins TRBV12-3 or TRBV12-4 to TRBJ2-6; D is possibly TRBD1 or TRBD2 (6 bases each). The CDR3 length is 15 residues. V dropped 7 bases and J dropped 1 base, with 11 bases sitting between them.

The V gene is TRBV7-2, the J gene TRBJ1-1; D not certain. V lost 6 bases and J lost 6, with 11 bases in between. Per the germline V gene, CDR1 is SGHTA and CDR2 is FQGNSA. The CDR3 covers 12 residues. The CDR3 here is CASRPPGPEAFF. The DNA for the CDR3 is TGTGCCAGCAGACCTCCGGGTCCTGAAGCTTTCTTT.

V usage is TRBV4-1 and J usage is TRBJ2-5; 8 bases match TRBD2. V gave up 4 bases and J gave up 1 base; unmatched junction bases: 5. The CDR3 totals 15 residues. Germline values: CDR1 MGHRA, CDR2 YSYEKL. CDR3 residues: CASSPGGTGQETQYF. CDR3 sequence (DNA): TGCGCCAGCAGCCCGGGAGGGACTGGCCAAGAGACCCAGTACTTC.

The chain is built from TRBV4-3 and TRBJ2-1; 15 bases map to TRBD2. The J segment lost 2 bases and the V segment lost 3 bases, leaving 2 bases of the junction unmatched. The germline CDR1 and CDR2 sequences are LGHNA and YSLEER. The CDR3 has 17 residues. CDR3 sequence reads: CASSQGLAGGTYNEQFF. DNA for the CDR3: TGCGCCAGCAGCCAGGGACTAGCGGGAGGCACCTACAATGAGCAGTTCTTC.

This clonotype was counted many times. The CDR3 region has the DNA TGTGCCAGCAGCCACGACGTGGGGCAAGAGACCCAGTACTTC. Protein product: CASSHDVGQETQYF. The V and J genes are TRBV9 and TRBJ2-5; no clear D. From germline, CDR1 is SGDLS and CDR2 YYNGEE. The V end was cut by 4 bases, the J end by 2 bases, with 12 bases between. This CDR3 spans 14 amino acids.